This TCR beta chain is from a study of cytotoxic CD8 clonotypes in ibrutinib-treated CLL. The wider study: Around 25 partial and 2 complete responses; at median about 63 months, 14 remitted, roughly 12 progressed.

This clone has ten or more counts. Its specificity is not known. Germline is not matched at one junction end, which may reflect a read error. Depths of 1 in 200,000 to 1 in 1 million T cells were the sequencing target. TCRdb keeps only in-frame clones here, not all; method: immunoSEQ multiplex PCR. The table lists 42,000 or so clones, about two thirds of them singletons. Findings and caveats of the study: Sampling times (in sustained-remission versus progressing patients) were not the same.

This specimen consisted of PBMCs, obtained at disease progression, from a patient treated with ibrutinib. The receptor was isolated from a human donor with chronic lymphocytic leukemia.

The CDR3 sequence is CASSQDTSGRAGVF. CDR3 nucleotide sequence: TGCGCCAGCAGCCAAGATACTAGCGGGAGGGCCGGGGTCTTC. J is TRBJ2-1 and V is TRBV4-3; 13 bases fit TRBD2. Germline loops: CDR1 LGHNA, CDR2 YSLEER. The CDR3 runs 14 residues.